Below are 11 T cell receptor beta chains sequenced from a single sample in a study of quantifying T cell responses using KT2 cells. Study background: RNA was reverse transcribed with TCR alpha and beta constant-region primers.

The cDNA 3' end received a ligated oligonucleotide with a UMI. The first PCR ran 3 to 5 cycles with an equimolar RC1.1 and RC1.2 beta primer mix. TCRdb reanalysed the UMI-ligation and nested PCR reads using MiXCR and keeps one entry per CDR3 protein. The sample gives under 35,000 distinct CDR3 sequences, 9% to 12% of which show up once; 9.7% is in the top ten. Sample: PBMCs spiked with cells of the T cell clone KT2. Receptors originate from a human donor.

This chain uses TRBV12-3 or TRBV12-4 with TRBJ2-1; D may correspond to TRBD1 or TRBD2 (5 bases each). V was cut by 5 bases and J by 6 bases, with 17 bases left in between. The CDR3 extends over 15 amino acids. The CDR3 DNA reads as TGTGCCAGCAGTCCCTCTCCGGGACCCTCCAATGAGCAGTTCTTC. This codes for CASSPSPGPSNEQFF.

This clonotype showed up many times. This chain connects TRBV5-4 to TRBJ1-1, with 9 bases that match TRBD1. CDR1 is SGHNT, CDR2 YYREEE, per germline (reference sequence). V trimming: 4 bases; J trimming: 2 bases; junction bases outside the gene matches: 6. The CDR3 runs 15 residues. In DNA, the CDR3 is TGTGCCAGCAGCCCCCCAACAGGGGGCAACACTGAAGCTTTCTTT. Translating gives CASSPPTGGNTEAFF. Variable domain in full (rest from reference TRBV5-4 and TRBJ1-1): ETGVTQSPTHLIKTRGQQVTLRCSSQSGHNTVSWYQQALGQGPQFIFQYYREEENGRGNFPPRFSGLQFPNYSSELNVNALELDDSALYLCASSPPTGGNTEAFFGQGTRLTVV.

This clonotype was detected a few times. The chain links TRBV5-1 to TRBJ2-2, with 10 bases aligning to TRBD2. The CDR3 runs to 16 residues. J gave up 4 bases and V 4 bases, and 7 bases lay outside the gene matches. Germline-derived CDR1 and CDR2 are SGHRS and YFSETQ. The CDR3 nucleotides read TGCGCCAGCAGCCCGGCACCTAGCGGGAGCACCGGGGAGCTGTTTTTT. Translated: CASSPAPSGSTGELFF.

This clonotype was seen only once. V usage is TRBV30 and J usage is TRBJ2-1; D perhaps matches TRBD2 (7 bases). Germline V gives CDR1 GTSNPN, CDR2 SVGIG (reference sequence). This CDR3 region has 15 residues. The V end lost 0 bases, the J end lost 10 bases, and 19 bases lay between the germline ends. Here the CDR3 reads CAWSVALAGAGEQFF. Here the CDR3 DNA reads TGTGCCTGGAGTGTGGCCCTGGCGGGGGCAGGGGAGCAGTTCTTC.

The table lists this clonotype with many counts. The chain employs TRBV11-3 and TRBJ2-2, with D perhaps matching TRBD1 (5 bases). The CDR3 loop spans 15 amino acids. The V end lost 5 bases, the J end lost 2 bases, and 12 bases lay between the germline ends. Germline values: CDR1 SGHNT, CDR2 YENEEA. CDR3 DNA: TGTGCCAGCAGCGAGGACACCGTAAACACCGGGGAGCTGTTTTTT. Its translation is CASSEDTVNTGELFF.

The chain recombines TRBV6-5 with TRBJ1-2; TRBD1 matches at 9 bases. The CDR3 has 15 residues. Germline CDR1 MNHEY, CDR2 SVGAGI. With 5 bases clipped from V and 7 bases from J, the junction kept 11 bases outside the gene matches. CDR3 sequence: CASSKKQGAVSGYTF. The CDR3 bases are TGTGCCAGCAGTAAAAAACAGGGGGCGGTATCTGGCTACACCTTC.

This clonotype was detected many times. The chain carries TRBV11-2 and TRBJ2-2, with 7 bases aligning to TRBD2. Looked up from germline, CDR1 is SGHAT and CDR2 is FQNNGV. The ends lost 2 bases at V and 7 bases at J; junction bases unmatched: 1. The CDR3 runs to 13 residues. The CDR3 is CASSLQRGGELFF. The CDR3 DNA sequence: TGTGCCAGCAGCTTACAGCGGGGCGGGGAGCTGTTTTTT.

There are a few counts of this clonotype. The gene calls are TRBV12-3 or TRBV12-4 and TRBJ1-5; possibly TRBD1 for D (6 bases). Trimming took off 0 bases at V and 3 bases at J, with 12 bases between the two ends. The CDR3 has 16 residues. The CDR3 DNA is TGTGCCAGCAGTTTAGCGGAGGACAGATTCAATCAGCCCCAGCATTTT. Its translation: CASSLAEDRFNQPQHF.

This clonotype is classed as medium-sized. The V gene is TRBV6-2 or TRBV6-3, the J gene TRBJ2-1; maybe TRBD2 (6 bases). This CDR3 comprises 15 residues. V was clipped by 6 bases and J by 6 bases, with 18 bases between them. Germline lookup yields CDR1 MNHEY and CDR2 SVGEGT. CDR3 in DNA: TGTGCCAGCAGCGGGGGATCGGAGCCGGTCAATGAGCAGTTCTTC. It is translated as CASSGGSEPVNEQFF.

Ten or more counts support this clonotype. This chain connects TRBV11-2 to TRBJ1-2; D not certain. Germline CDR1 is SGHAT and CDR2 is FQNNGV. The CDR3 is 15 amino acids. With 3 bases removed from V and 4 bases from J, the gap between germline ends came to 15 bases. DNA of the CDR3: TGTGCCAGCAGCTTCGCACACGACCCCTCCTATGGCTACACCTTC. As protein: CASSFAHDPSYGYTF. Supplemented by reference TRBV11-2 and TRBJ1-2, the full variable domain reads EAGVAQSPRYKIIEKRQSVAFWCNPISGHATLYWYQQILGQGPKLLIQFQNNGVVDDSQLPKDRFSAERLKGVDSTLKIQPAKLEDSAVYLCASSFAHDPSYGYTFGSGTRLTVV.

The chain couples TRBV19 to TRBJ2-7; D may be TRBD1 or TRBD2 (6 bases each). The ends were cut back, 4 bases at V and 5 bases at J, with 24 bases in the middle. The CDR3 spans 17 residues. CDR1 is LNHDA and CDR2 is SQIVND in the germline V gene (reference sequence). The CDR3 sequence: CASSTEGAWGARHEQYF. CDR3 nucleotide sequence: TGTGCCAGTAGTACGGAGGGAGCGTGGGGGGCACGACACGAGCAGTACTTC.